The present T cell receptor beta chain was sequenced within a study of neurological immune-mediated disorders. Synthesis of cDNA was performed by 5'RACE using 10-nucleotide random UMIs. Using its own MiXCR run on the 5' RACE reads, TCRdb lists one record per CDR3 protein. The sample lists tens of thousands of distinct CDR3 sequences, approximately 3.9% occurring once. Whole-study results and caveats: Phylogenetic grouping assigned the repertoires of 18 of 34 multiple sclerosis patients to one related-CDR3 cluster, which constitutes a possible signature.

By share, this clonotype ranks as medium-sized (0.01 to 0.1%). Its antigen remains unknown. The material sequenced was PBMCs. The receptor's source is a man younger than 40 with multiple sclerosis.

CDR3 sequence: CASSPRGGTEAFF. Here the CDR3 DNA reads TGTGCCAGCAGCCCTAGGGGGGGCACTGAAGCTTTCTTT. The chain recombines TRBV7-2 with TRBJ1-1; a possible D gene is TRBD1 (6 bases). The CDR3 spans 13 residues. The germline V gene has CDR1 SGHTA and CDR2 FQGNSA. Deletions cut 5 bases from V and 4 bases from J, with 11 bases between.